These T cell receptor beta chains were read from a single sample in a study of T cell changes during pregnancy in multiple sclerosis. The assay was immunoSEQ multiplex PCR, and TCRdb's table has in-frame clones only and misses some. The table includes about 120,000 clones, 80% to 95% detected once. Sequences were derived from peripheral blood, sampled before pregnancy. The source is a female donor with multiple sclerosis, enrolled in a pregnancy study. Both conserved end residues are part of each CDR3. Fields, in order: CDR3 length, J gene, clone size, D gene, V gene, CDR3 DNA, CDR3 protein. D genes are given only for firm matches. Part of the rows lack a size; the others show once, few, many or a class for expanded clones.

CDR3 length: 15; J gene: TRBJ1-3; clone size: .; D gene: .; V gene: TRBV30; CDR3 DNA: TGTGCCTGGAGTTGGAGCGAGAGCTCTGGAAACACCATATATTTT; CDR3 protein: CAWSWSESSGNTIYF
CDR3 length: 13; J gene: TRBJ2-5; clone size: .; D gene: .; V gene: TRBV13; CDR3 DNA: TGTGCCAGCAGCTTACAACTTCGGGAGACCCAGTACTTC; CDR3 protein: CASSLQLRETQYF
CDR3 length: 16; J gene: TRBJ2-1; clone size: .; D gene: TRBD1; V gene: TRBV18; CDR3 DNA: TGTGCCAGCTCACCCGTGGACAGGACAGGAAACAATGAGCAGTTCTTC; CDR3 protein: CASSPVDRTGNNEQFF
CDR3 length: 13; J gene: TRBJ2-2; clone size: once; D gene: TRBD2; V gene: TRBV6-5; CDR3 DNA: TGTGCCAGCAGTACCCGGGAGGAAGGGGAGCTGTTTTTT; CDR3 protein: CASSTREEGELFF
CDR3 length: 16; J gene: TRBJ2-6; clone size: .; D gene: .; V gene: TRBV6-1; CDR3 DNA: TGTGCCAGCAGTGAAAGATCGTGGGGGCCTACCAACGTCCTGACTTTC; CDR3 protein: CASSERSWGPTNVLTF
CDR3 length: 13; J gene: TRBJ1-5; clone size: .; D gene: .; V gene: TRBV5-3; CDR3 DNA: TGTGCCAGAAGCCGAGGTACGCGGAGGTCCCAGCATTTT; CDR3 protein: CARSRGTRRSQHF
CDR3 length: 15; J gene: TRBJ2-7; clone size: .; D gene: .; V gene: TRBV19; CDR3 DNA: TGTGCCAGTAGTAAAGACTACCTGTACTCCTACGAGCAGTACTTC; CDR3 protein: CASSKDYLYSYEQYF
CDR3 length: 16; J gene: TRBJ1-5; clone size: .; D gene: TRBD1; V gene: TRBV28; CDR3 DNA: TGTGCCAGCAGTTTCCCTCGGACAGGGGTGGAAGGGCCCCAGCATTTT; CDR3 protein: CASSFPRTGVEGPQHF
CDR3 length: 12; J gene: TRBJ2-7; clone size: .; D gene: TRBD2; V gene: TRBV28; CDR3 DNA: TGTGCCAGCAGAGCGGGGACCGGCGAGCAGTACTTC; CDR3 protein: CASRAGTGEQYF
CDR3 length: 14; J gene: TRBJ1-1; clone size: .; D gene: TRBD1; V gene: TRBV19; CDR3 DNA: TGTGCCAGTAGTATAGGGATGTGGGGACAGACGGCTTTCTTT; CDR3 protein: CASSIGMWGQTAFF
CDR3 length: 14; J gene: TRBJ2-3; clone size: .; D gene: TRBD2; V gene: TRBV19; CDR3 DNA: TGTGCCAGTGGGGCTAGCGGGGGAACAGATACGCAGTATTTT; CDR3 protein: CASGASGGTDTQYF
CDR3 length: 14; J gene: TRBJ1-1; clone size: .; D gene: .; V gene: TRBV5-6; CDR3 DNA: TGTGCCAGCGGCTTAATGAGATTGAACACTGAAGCTTTCTTT; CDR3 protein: CASGLMRLNTEAFF
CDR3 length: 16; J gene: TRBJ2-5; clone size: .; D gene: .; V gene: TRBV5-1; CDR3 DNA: TGCGCCAGCAGCTCGAAGGACAGTAACTTCCAAGAGACCCAGTACTTC; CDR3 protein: CASSSKDSNFQETQYF
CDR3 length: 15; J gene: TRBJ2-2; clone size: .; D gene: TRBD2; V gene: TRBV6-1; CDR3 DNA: TGTGCCAGCAGTGAAGCGGCTAGCGGGTCTGGGGAGCTGTTTTTT; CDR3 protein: CASSEAASGSGELFF
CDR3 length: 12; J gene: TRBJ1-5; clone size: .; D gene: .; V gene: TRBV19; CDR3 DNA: TGTGCCAGTAGCATACTCCGGGACATCCAGCATTTT; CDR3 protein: CASSILRDIQHF
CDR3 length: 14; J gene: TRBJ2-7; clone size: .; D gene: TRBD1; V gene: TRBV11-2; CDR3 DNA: TGTGCCAGCAGCTCATCGACAGGGATCTACGAGCAGTACTTC; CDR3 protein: CASSSSTGIYEQYF
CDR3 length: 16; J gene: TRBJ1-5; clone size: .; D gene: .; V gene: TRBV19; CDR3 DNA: TGTGCCAGTAGTATGATTCGGGTATCTCGCAATCAGCCCCAGCATTTT; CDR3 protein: CASSMIRVSRNQPQHF
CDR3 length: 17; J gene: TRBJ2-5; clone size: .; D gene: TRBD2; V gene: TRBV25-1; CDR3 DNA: TGTGCCAGCAGTGAATACGGGAGGGGGAAAAATCAAGAGACCCAGTACTTC; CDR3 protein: CASSEYGRGKNQETQYF
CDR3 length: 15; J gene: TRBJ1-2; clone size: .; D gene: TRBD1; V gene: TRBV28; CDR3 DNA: TGTGCCAGCAGTCAAATGGACAGGAAGGGATATGGCTACACCTTC; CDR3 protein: CASSQMDRKGYGYTF
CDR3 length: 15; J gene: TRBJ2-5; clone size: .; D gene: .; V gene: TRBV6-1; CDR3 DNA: TGTGCCAGCAGTGAACGGCAAATCCGAGGGGAGACCCAGTACTTC; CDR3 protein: CASSERQIRGETQYF
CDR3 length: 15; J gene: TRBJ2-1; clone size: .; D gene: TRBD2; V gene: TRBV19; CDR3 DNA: TGTGCCAGTAGTCTCCGGACTAGCGGCTCGAATGAGCAGTTCTTC; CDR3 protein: CASSLRTSGSNEQFF
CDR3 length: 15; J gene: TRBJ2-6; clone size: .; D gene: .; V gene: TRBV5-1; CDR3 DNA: TGCGCCAGCAGCCAAACAGGGACTGGGGCCAACGTCCTGACTTTC; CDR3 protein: CASSQTGTGANVLTF
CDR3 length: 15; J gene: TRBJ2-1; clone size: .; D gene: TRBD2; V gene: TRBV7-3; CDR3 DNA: TGTGCCAGCAGCCCGAGACTAGCGGATTACAATGAGCAGTTCTTC; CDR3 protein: CASSPRLADYNEQFF
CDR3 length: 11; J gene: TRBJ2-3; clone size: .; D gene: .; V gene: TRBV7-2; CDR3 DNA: TGTGCCAGCAGCTTACGAGATACGCAGTATTTT; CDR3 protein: CASSLRDTQYF
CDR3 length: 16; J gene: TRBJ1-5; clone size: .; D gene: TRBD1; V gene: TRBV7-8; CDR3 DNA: TGTGCCAGCAGCCCTTCGACAGGGAGAAGCAATCAGCCCCAGCATTTT; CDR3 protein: CASSPSTGRSNQPQHF
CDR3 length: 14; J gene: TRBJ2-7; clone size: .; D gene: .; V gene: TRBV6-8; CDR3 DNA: TGTGCCAGCAGTTACTCGAAGGGGTCCTACGAGCAGTACTTC; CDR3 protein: CASSYSKGSYEQYF
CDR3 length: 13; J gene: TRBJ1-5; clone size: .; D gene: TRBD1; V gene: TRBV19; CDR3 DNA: TGTGCCAGTATGGGGACAGGGATCCAGCCCCAGCATTTT; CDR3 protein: CASMGTGIQPQHF
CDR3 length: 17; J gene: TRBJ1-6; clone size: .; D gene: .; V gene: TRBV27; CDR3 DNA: TGTGCCAGCAGATTGCTGACAACTCAAGATTATAATTCACCCCTCCACTTT; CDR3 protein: CASRLLTTQDYNSPLHF
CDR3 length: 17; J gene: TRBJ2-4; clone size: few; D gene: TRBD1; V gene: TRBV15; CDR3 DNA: TGTGCCACCAGCAGCCTTAGGACAGGGGAATCCAAAAACATTCAGTACTTC; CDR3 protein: CATSSLRTGESKNIQYF
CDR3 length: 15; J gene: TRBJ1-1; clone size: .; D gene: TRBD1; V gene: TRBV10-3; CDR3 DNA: TGTGCCATCAGCGAAACCGGGACAGGGGCTCCTGAAGCTTTCTTT; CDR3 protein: CAISETGTGAPEAFF
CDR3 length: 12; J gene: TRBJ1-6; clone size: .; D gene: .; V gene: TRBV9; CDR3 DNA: TGTGCCAGTGGGCAGTATAATTCACCCCTCCACTTT; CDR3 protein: CASGQYNSPLHF
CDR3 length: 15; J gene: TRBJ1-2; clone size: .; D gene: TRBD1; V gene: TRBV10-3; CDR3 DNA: TGTGCCATCAGCTTTGACAGGGACGGTCAATATGGCTACACCTTC; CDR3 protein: CAISFDRDGQYGYTF
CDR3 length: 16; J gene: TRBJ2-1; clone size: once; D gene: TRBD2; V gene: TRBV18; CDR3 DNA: TGTGCCAGCTCACCCTTTCGGACTAGCGGGGGCGATGAGCAGTTCTTC; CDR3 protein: CASSPFRTSGGDEQFF
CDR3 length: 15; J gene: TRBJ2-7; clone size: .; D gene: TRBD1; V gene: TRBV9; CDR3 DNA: TGTGCCAGCAGCGTAGAGCCGACAGGGGTTGGTGAGCAGTACTTC; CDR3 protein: CASSVEPTGVGEQYF
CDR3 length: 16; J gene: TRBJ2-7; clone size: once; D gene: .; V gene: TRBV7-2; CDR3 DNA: TGTGCCAGCAGCTTAGGTCCAGGACTACCTTTTTACGAGCAGTACTTC; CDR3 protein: CASSLGPGLPFYEQYF
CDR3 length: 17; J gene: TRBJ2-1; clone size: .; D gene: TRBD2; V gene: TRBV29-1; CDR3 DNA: TGCAGCGTTGAAAGGGGGAGCGGGGGTCTCTCCTACAATGAGCAGTTCTTC; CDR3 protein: CSVERGSGGLSYNEQFF
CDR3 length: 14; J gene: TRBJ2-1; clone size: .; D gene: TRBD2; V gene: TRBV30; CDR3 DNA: TGTGCCTGGCAGCGGGGACTAGCGACTGATGAGCAGTTCTTC; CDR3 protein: CAWQRGLATDEQFF
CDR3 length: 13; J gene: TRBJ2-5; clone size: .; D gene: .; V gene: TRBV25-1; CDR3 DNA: TGTGCCAGCAGAAACAGCGGCCAAGAGACCCAGTACTTC; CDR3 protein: CASRNSGQETQYF
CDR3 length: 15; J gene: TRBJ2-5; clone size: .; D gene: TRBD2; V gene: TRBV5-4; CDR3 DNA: TGTGCCAGCTGGACTAGCGGGGAGTACCAAGAGACCCAGTACTTC; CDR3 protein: CASWTSGEYQETQYF
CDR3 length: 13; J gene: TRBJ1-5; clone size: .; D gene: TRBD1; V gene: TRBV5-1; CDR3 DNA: TGCGCCAGCAGCTCGGGGACAGGGGGGACCCAGCATTTT; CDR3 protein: CASSSGTGGTQHF
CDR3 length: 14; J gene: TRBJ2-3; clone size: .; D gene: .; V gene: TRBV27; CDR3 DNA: TGTGCCAGCAGTTTAGTCTACCGCACAGATACGCAGTATTTT; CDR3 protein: CASSLVYRTDTQYF
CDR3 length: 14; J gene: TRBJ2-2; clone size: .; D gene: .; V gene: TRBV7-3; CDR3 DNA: TGTGCCAGCAGCGGCGGGACTCTAGACGGGGAGCTGTTTTTT; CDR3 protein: CASSGGTLDGELFF
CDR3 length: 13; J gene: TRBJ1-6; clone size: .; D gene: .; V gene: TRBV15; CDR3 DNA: TGTGCCACGAGTTTAACGGAGAATTCACCCCTCCACTTT; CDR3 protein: CATSLTENSPLHF
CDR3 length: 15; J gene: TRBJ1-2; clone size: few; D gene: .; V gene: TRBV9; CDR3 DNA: TGTGCCAGCAGCCCACAGGGTGAGGTCAACTATGGCTACACCTTC; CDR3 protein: CASSPQGEVNYGYTF
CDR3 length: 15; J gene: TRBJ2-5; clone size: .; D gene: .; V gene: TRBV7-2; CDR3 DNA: TGTGCCAGCAGCTTGGGCGGGGTGTACCAAGAGACCCAGTACTTC; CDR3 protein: CASSLGGVYQETQYF
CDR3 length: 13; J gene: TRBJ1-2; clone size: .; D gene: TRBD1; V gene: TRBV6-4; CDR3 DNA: TGTGCCAGCAGTGAGGCCAGGGGGCTTGGCTACACCTTC; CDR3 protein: CASSEARGLGYTF
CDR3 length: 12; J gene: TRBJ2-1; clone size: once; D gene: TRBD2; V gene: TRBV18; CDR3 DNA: TGTGCCAGCTCACCCGGGCGGGAGGGATTGTTCTTC; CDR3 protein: CASSPGREGLFF
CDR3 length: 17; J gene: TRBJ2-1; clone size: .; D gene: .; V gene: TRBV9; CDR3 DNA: TGTGCCAGCAGCGTATTTTCCGGAGTTGGCTCCTACAATGAGCAGTTCTTC; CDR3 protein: CASSVFSGVGSYNEQFF
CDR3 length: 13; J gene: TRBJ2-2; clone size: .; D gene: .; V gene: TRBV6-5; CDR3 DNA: TGTGCCAGCAGTTTCCAACGGTCCGGGGAGCTGTTTTTT; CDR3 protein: CASSFQRSGELFF